This T cell receptor (beta chain) was captured by sequencing in a study of spatial heterogeneity in lung cancer. The study tagged each TCR cDNA molecule with a unique molecular identifier. TCRdb reprocessed the 5' RACE reads with MiXCR, giving one entry per CDR3 protein. The table lists approximately 15,000 distinct CDR3 sequences, over 3.5% of them singletons. As to this clonotype: Its antigen is still unknown. As an off-target read in a library built for alpha chains, this beta chain has a frequency of little significance.

Study observations and caveats: Within tumors, counts of expanded alpha and beta TCRs tracked tumor mutation counts. For tumor T cells, estimated coverage reached only about 7% (alpha) and about 12% (beta).

The CDR3 runs to 16 residues. The ends lost 4 bases at V and 5 bases at J; junction bases unmatched: 9. Germline V gene lookup returns CDR1 SGHRS and CDR2 YFSETQ. The sample's time point: sample taken at primary tumor resection. This receptor was taken from a female donor with early-stage non-small cell lung cancer. The chain has TRBV5-1 and TRBJ1-1, with 12 bases that match TRBD1. Sequences were derived from lung tumor tissue, sampled at surgery. The CDR3 here is CASSVSVGQGATEAFF. For the CDR3, the DNA is TGCGCCAGCAGCGTGTCCGTGGGACAGGGGGCTACTGAAGCTTTCTTT.